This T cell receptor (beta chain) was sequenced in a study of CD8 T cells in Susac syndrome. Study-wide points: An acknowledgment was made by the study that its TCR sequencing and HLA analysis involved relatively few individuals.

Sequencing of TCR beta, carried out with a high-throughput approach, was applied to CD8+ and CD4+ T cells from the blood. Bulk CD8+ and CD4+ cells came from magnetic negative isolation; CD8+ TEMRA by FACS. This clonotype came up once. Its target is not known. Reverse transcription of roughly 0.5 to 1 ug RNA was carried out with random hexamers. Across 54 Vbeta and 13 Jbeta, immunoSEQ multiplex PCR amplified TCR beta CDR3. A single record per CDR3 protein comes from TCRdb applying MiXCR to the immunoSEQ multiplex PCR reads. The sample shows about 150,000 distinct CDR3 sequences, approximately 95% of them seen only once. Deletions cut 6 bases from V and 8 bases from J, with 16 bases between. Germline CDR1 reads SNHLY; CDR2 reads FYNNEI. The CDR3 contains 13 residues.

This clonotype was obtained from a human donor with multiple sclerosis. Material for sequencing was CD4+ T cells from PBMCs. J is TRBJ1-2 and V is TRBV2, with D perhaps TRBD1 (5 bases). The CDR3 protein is CASSWGPGGGYTF. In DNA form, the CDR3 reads TGTGCCAGCAGCTGGGGACCTGGGGGAGGCTACACCTTC.